Each of the 17 T cell receptor beta chains below was sequenced from the same sample in a study of OX40 agonist ivuxolimab in advanced cancers. TCRdb's copy holds only in-frame clones and misses some; the assay was immunoSEQ multiplex PCR. There are roughly 91,000 clones in the sample; over 85% occur only once, and roughly 0.84% lies in the top ten. Sequencing used CD4+ or CD8+ T cells sorted from blood, obtained in a trial of the OX40 agonist ivuxolimab. All receptors come from an adult with an advanced solid tumor such as melanoma, head and neck, liver or kidney cancer.

The J gene is TRBJ1-1, the V gene TRBV7-2; 8 nucleotides line up with TRBD1. CDR1 is SGHTA and CDR2 is FQGNSA in the germline V gene. CDR3 length equals 15 residues. Unmatched junction bases numbered 8, after V lost 5 bases and J lost 3 bases. CDR3: CASSGQGSIYTEAFF. The CDR3 DNA reads as TGTGCCAGCAGCGGACAGGGCTCAATTTACACTGAAGCTTTCTTT.

V usage is TRBV27 and J usage is TRBJ1-3; D might be TRBD1 (5 bases). The CDR3 is 16 amino acids. Trimming cost V 0 bases and J 0 bases, with 9 bases left between them. Germline loops: CDR1 MNHEY, CDR2 SMNVEV (reference sequence). The CDR3 DNA follows: TGTGCCAGCAGTTTATCCGGGACCGTCTCTGGAAACACCATATATTTT. It is translated as CASSLSGTVSGNTIYF.

This clone occurred once. The chain uses TRBV5-1 and TRBJ2-5; tentatively, D is TRBD2 (5 bases). Germline values: CDR1 SGHRS, CDR2 YFSETQ. The germline V and J ends were trimmed by 4 bases and 1 base, with 11 bases remaining between them. The CDR3 extends over 14 amino acids. The CDR3 is CASSPTGFQETQYF. The CDR3 nucleotides read TGCGCCAGCAGCCCGACGGGGTTCCAAGAGACCCAGTACTTC.

This chain connects TRBV28 to TRBJ1-2, with D perhaps TRBD1 (6 bases). V was shortened by 6 bases and J by 0 bases, with 14 bases between the two germline ends. The CDR3 contains 15 residues. From germline, CDR1 is MDHEN and CDR2 SYDVKM. CDR3 sequence: CASRTYRAANYGYTF. The CDR3 bases are TGTGCCAGCAGAACCTACAGGGCCGCTAACTATGGCTACACCTTC.

The genes are TRBV28 and TRBJ2-5, with TRBD2 matching over 12 bases. The CDR3 length is 16 residues. The V gene end was trimmed by 4 bases and the J gene end by 5 bases; junction bases not matched to a gene: 8. Germline V lookup: CDR1 MDHEN, CDR2 SYDVKM. CDR3 in DNA: TGTGCCAGCAGTTCCCTTAAGACTAGCGGGGGCGAGACCCAGTACTTC. It translates to CASSSLKTSGGETQYF. The entire variable domain, with the rest obtained from reference TRBV28 and TRBJ2-5, is as follows: DVKVTQSSRYLVKRTGEKVFLECVQDMDHENMFWYRQDPGLGLRLIYFSYDVKMKEKGDIPEGYSVSREKKERFSLILESASTNQTSMYLCASSSLKTSGGETQYFGPGTRLLVL.

CDR3 DNA: TGTGCCAGCAGCGCTATAGACGTTAGCAATCAGCCCCAGCATTTT. Translation gives CASSAIDVSNQPQHF. The chain combines TRBV2 with TRBJ1-5; D remains unclear. Trimming took 6 bases from V and 0 from J, leaving 12 bases between them. Looked up from germline, CDR1 is SNHLY and CDR2 is FYNNEI. The CDR3 contains 15 residues.

The chain links TRBV6-1 to TRBJ1-2; D unclear. The germline gives CDR1 MNHNS, CDR2 SASEGT. V was trimmed by 2 bases and J by 4 bases, leaving 11 bases between them. CDR3 size: 14 residues. CDR3 sequence: CASSEPPKIYGYTF. The DNA of the CDR3 is TGTGCCAGCAGTGAACCCCCTAAAATCTATGGCTACACCTTC.

The gene calls are TRBV11-2 and TRBJ2-7; 8 bases map to TRBD1. This CDR3 comprises 17 residues. Germline CDR1 is SGHAT and CDR2 is FQNNGV. The V gene end was trimmed by 1 base and the J gene end by 2 bases; junction bases not matched to a gene: 10. CDR3 loop: CASSLGRGHKLTYEQYF. CDR3 bases: TGTGCCAGCAGCTTAGGCAGGGGGCATAAGCTAACCTACGAGCAGTACTTC. The full variable domain, rest sourced from reference TRBV11-2 and TRBJ2-7, is EAGVAQSPRYKIIEKRQSVAFWCNPISGHATLYWYQQILGQGPKLLIQFQNNGVVDDSQLPKDRFSAERLKGVDSTLKIQPAKLEDSAVYLCASSLGRGHKLTYEQYFGPGTRLTVT.

V is TRBV7-9 and J is TRBJ1-1; D perhaps matches TRBD1 (6 bases). V shed 5 bases and J shed 5 bases, with 18 bases lying between them. The germline gives CDR1 SEHNR, CDR2 FQNEAQ (reference sequence). The CDR3 spans 15 residues. DNA for the CDR3: TGTGCCAGCAGCCCATGGAGAGGGGGATCAACTGAAGCTTTCTTT. Translation: CASSPWRGGSTEAFF.

This chain connects TRBV7-2 to TRBJ1-2; 7 nucleotides line up with TRBD1. CDR1 is SGHTA and CDR2 is FQGNSA in the germline V gene. Trimming removed 6 bases from V and 7 bases from J; junction bases left unmatched: 11. CDR3 size: 14 residues. CDR3 bases: TGTGCCAGCAGTTCGATTCAAGGGGGCGCTGGCTACACCTTC. This sequence encodes CASSSIQGGAGYTF.

This clone was picked up one time. The CDR3 nucleotides are TGCGCCAGCACCCGGGACAGGGCGGCCGGGGAGCTGTTTTTT. It translates to CASTRDRAAGELFF. The chain combines TRBV10-1 with TRBJ2-2, with TRBD1 matching 9 bases. From germline, CDR1 is WNHNN and CDR2 SYGVQD (reference sequence). Trimming cost V 7 bases and J 6 bases; bases outside gene matches: 6. The CDR3 length is 14 residues.

This clone has a single count. The chain couples TRBV19 to TRBJ1-4, with 7 positions matching TRBD1. V dropped 6 bases and J dropped 6; count of bases not matched to a gene: 10. Germline V gene sequence: CDR1 LNHDA, CDR2 SQIVND (reference sequence). The CDR3 is 15 residues long. The CDR3 is CASRRTGAGDEKLFF. Here the CDR3 DNA reads TGTGCCAGTAGAAGAACAGGGGCGGGGGATGAAAAACTGTTTTTT.

In its sample, this clone was seen a few times. The rearrangement links TRBV4-1 to TRBJ1-6; no firm D call. This CDR3 contains 14 residues. Per the germline V gene, CDR1 is MGHRA and CDR2 is YSYEKL. Trimming shortened V by 6 bases and J by 7 bases, and 13 bases separated the two germline ends. The CDR3 DNA reads TGCGCCAGCAGACCCGAAACGGAAAATTCACCCCTCCACTTT. Translation gives CASRPETENSPLHF.

The V call is TRBV11-2, the J call TRBJ2-4; unclear D gene. The CDR3 contains 12 residues. CDR1 is SGHAT, CDR2 FQNNGV, per germline. Trimming cost V 4 bases and J 11 bases, with 12 bases left between them. For the CDR3, the DNA is TGTGCCAGCAGCTCCAATTACTTTGTTCAGTACTTC. Protein product: CASSSNYFVQYF.

The V and J genes are TRBV5-1 and TRBJ2-7; 8 bases map to TRBD1. J gave up 2 bases and V 3 bases, and 7 bases lay outside the gene matches. This CDR3 spans 15 amino acids. The V gene's germline CDR1 is SGHRS and CDR2 YFSETQ. DNA for the CDR3: TGCGCCAGCAGCTCCCTTGGGGACAGGACCTACGAGCAGTACTTC. This encodes CASSSLGDRTYEQYF.

Details on this clone: Within the sample, other DNA sequences also encode this same CDR3. The chain combines TRBV6-6 with TRBJ1-2; D remains unclear. CDR3 size: 11 residues. Germline CDR1 MNHNY, CDR2 SVGAGI (reference sequence). Trimming shortened V by 6 bases and J by 0 bases, and 2 bases separated the two germline ends. CDR3 in amino acids: CASRSNYGYTF. CDR3 nucleotides: TGTGCCAGCAGGTCTAACTATGGCTACACCTTC.

The chain is built from TRBV29-1 and TRBJ2-5, with no clear D. V lost 2 bases to trimming and J lost 1 base, with 5 bases between them. Germline lookup yields CDR1 SQVTM and CDR2 ANQGSEA. The CDR3 totals 12 residues. The CDR3 protein is CSVERTQETQYF. CDR3 nucleotide sequence: TGCAGCGTTGAAAGGACCCAAGAGACCCAGTACTTC. Filled out from reference TRBV29-1 and TRBJ2-5, the complete variable domain reads SAVISQKPSRDICQRGTSLTIQCQVDSQVTMMFWYRQQPGQSLTLIATANQGSEATYESGFVIDKFPISRPNLTFSTLTVSNMSPEDSSIYLCSVERTQETQYFGPGTRLLVL.